The 27 T cell receptor beta chains given below trace back to one sample, sequenced in a study of T cells after yellow fever vaccination. Via MiXCR, TCRdb re-called the 5' RACE reads, giving one row per CDR3 protein. Of around 310,000 distinct CDR3 sequences in the sample, 8.7% were seen once. The material sequenced was PBMCs, taken on the day of the first yellow fever vaccination. The receptors derive from a man younger than 30 who received the YFV17D yellow fever vaccine.

This clonotype was counted between two and nine times. The gene calls are TRBV6-5 and TRBJ2-5, with 7 bases that match TRBD2. The CDR3 contains 14 residues. The germline CDR1 and CDR2 sequences are MNHEY and SVGAGI. After removal of 0 bases from V and 13 bases from J, the junction contained 11 bases not matched to a gene. CDR3 nucleotides: TGTGCCAGCAGTTACTCGAGGAGCGGGAAGGTGCGGTACTTC. This translates into CASSYSRSGKVRYF.

This chain uses TRBV28 with TRBJ2-5; possible D gene TRBD2, 5 bases. V was clipped by 5 bases and J by 2 bases, with 15 bases between them. This CDR3 contains 15 residues. CDR1 is MDHEN and CDR2 is SYDVKM in the germline V gene. As DNA, the CDR3 is TGTGCCAGCAGTCTTAAGCCGGACTTTCAAGAGACCCAGTACTTC. As protein: CASSLKPDFQETQYF.

The table lists this clonotype with many counts. DNA of the CDR3: TGCGCCAGCAGCCAAGATTTGCGGGGCCAAGAGACCCAGTACTTC. Protein: CASSQDLRGQETQYF. The chain recombines TRBV4-3 with TRBJ2-5, with D perhaps TRBD2 (6 bases). The CDR3 extends over 15 amino acids. Trimming took off 0 bases at V and 1 base at J, with 9 bases between the two ends. Per the germline V gene, CDR1 is LGHNA and CDR2 is YSLEER.

The CDR3 coding sequence is TGCGCCAGCAGCCACAATAGCGGGAGCAATGAGCAGTTCTTC. Translated: CASSHNSGSNEQFF. The chain recombines TRBV4-3 with TRBJ2-1, with TRBD2 identical over 9 bases. CDR1 is LGHNA, CDR2 YSLEER, per germline. With V trimmed by 3 bases and J by 6 bases, 3 bases remained unmatched. CDR3 length: 14 residues.

This clonotype has a handful of counts. The chain employs TRBV5-1 and TRBJ2-7; D might be TRBD2 (5 bases). The CDR3 length is 15 residues. V lost 4 bases to trimming and J lost 3 bases, with 17 bases between them. Germline V lookup: CDR1 SGHRS, CDR2 YFSETQ. The CDR3 is CASSTASWSGYEQYF. The DNA of the CDR3 is TGCGCCAGCAGCACAGCTAGCTGGTCCGGCTACGAGCAGTACTTC.

In this sample, this clonotype turned up many times. The chain links TRBV5-4 to TRBJ2-3; possible D gene TRBD2, 6 bases. V was clipped by 4 bases and J by 6 bases, with 15 bases between them. The CDR3 totals 14 residues. CDR1 SGHNT and CDR2 YYREEE come from the germline V gene (reference sequence). The CDR3 loop reads CASSGPPRGDTQYF. In DNA form, the CDR3 reads TGTGCCAGCAGCGGCCCTCCCCGGGGGGATACGCAGTATTTT. Together with reference TRBV5-4 and TRBJ2-3, the CDR3 gives the full variable domain: ETGVTQSPTHLIKTRGQQVTLRCSSQSGHNTVSWYQQALGQGPQFIFQYYREEENGRGNFPPRFSGLQFPNYSSELNVNALELDDSALYLCASSGPPRGDTQYFGPGTRLTVL.

The gene calls are TRBV5-6 and TRBJ1-2; no reliable D call. There are 13 residues in the CDR3. Trimming pared 6 bases from V and 7 bases from J, leaving 16 bases between. Germline values: CDR1 SGHDT, CDR2 YYEEEE. CDR3 sequence (DNA): TGTGCCAGCAACCCAGATGATCTCAGTGGCTACACCTTC. This codes for CASNPDDLSGYTF.

This clonotype was counted at least ten times. J is TRBJ1-6 and V is TRBV7-6; the D is unclear. The V end lost 0 bases, the J end lost 7 bases, and 4 bases lay between the germline ends. This CDR3 spans 13 amino acids. Germline loops: CDR1 SGHVS, CDR2 FNYEAQ. The CDR3 here is CASSLAENSPLHF. The CDR3 DNA sequence: TGTGCCAGCAGCTTAGCAGAGAATTCACCCCTCCACTTT.

This clonotype was seen only a few times. The chain joins TRBV19 to TRBJ1-2; tentative D call: TRBD1 (5 bases). This CDR3 comprises 13 residues. Deletions cut 1 base from V and 8 bases from J, with 11 bases between. In germline, CDR1 is LNHDA, CDR2 SQIVND (reference sequence). The DNA of the CDR3 is TGTGCCAGTAGTATAGCGCAGGGAGAGGGCTACACCTTC. This translates into CASSIAQGEGYTF.

The gene calls are TRBV18 and TRBJ2-7, with D possibly TRBD1 on 6 matching bases. This CDR3 comprises 17 residues. Looked up from germline, CDR1 is KGHSH and CDR2 is LQKENI. Trimming removed 2 bases at V and 5 bases at J, with 22 bases between. This CDR3 is CASSPKPATGVLNEQYF. CDR3 nucleotides: TGTGCCAGCTCACCAAAGCCGGCGACAGGAGTTCTCAACGAGCAGTACTTC.

The rearrangement joins TRBV5-1 to TRBJ2-3; possible D gene TRBD2, 5 bases. Trimming stripped 3 bases from V and 3 bases from J, with 14 bases between. This CDR3 has 15 residues. Germline CDR1 reads SGHRS; CDR2 reads YFSETQ. CDR3 sequence: CASSSRVVMTDTQYF. Here the CDR3 DNA reads TGCGCCAGCAGCTCGAGGGTGGTTATGACAGATACGCAGTATTTT.

V is TRBV20-1 and J is TRBJ2-5; 7 nucleotides align to TRBD2. Trimming at V came to 0 bases and at J to 4 bases, leaving 5 bases not matched to a gene. The V gene's germline CDR1 is DFQATT and CDR2 SNEGSKA (reference sequence). The CDR3 has 14 amino acids. CDR3 DNA: TGCAGTGCTAGAGATGTGGGCGGGGGAGAGACCCAGTACTTC. Protein: CSARDVGGGETQYF.

This clonotype has more than one count but fewer than ten. The chain combines TRBV7-2 with TRBJ2-3, with D maybe TRBD2 (5 bases). This CDR3 has 12 residues. Trimming left V 5 bases short and J 6 bases short, with 9 bases between. From germline, CDR1 is SGHTA and CDR2 FQGNSA. The CDR3, as DNA: TGTGCCAGCAGCCAACAGCGGGATACGCAGTATTTT. Translating gives CASSQQRDTQYF.

The rearrangement uses TRBV6-5 and TRBJ2-2; D is perhaps TRBD2 (6 bases). The CDR3 is 16 amino acids. Trimming left V 4 bases short and J 0 bases short, with 12 bases between. CDR1 and CDR2 (germline): MNHEY, SVGAGI. CDR3 DNA: TGTGCCAGCAGTTCGTTGGGCGGGGCGAACACCGGGGAGCTGTTTTTT. Protein sequence: CASSSLGGANTGELFF.

V gene TRBV3-1 combines with J gene TRBJ2-7; maybe TRBD2 (7 bases). Germline values: CDR1 LGHDT, CDR2 YNNKEL (reference sequence). The CDR3 is 15 residues long. The CDR3 sequence is CATSLFRRGHYEQYV. As DNA, the CDR3 is TGTGCCACCAGCCTATTTCGGCGGGGGCACTACGAGCAGTACGTC.

This clonotype was recorded a few times. This chain links TRBV5-4 with TRBJ2-5; possible D gene TRBD1, 5 bases. This CDR3 contains 13 residues. Germline values: CDR1 SGHNT, CDR2 YYREEE (reference sequence). Trimming took off 3 bases at V and 2 bases at J, with 8 bases between the two ends. The CDR3 sequence: CASSSRTQETQYF. The CDR3 DNA sequence: TGTGCCAGCAGCTCGCGGACACAAGAGACCCAGTACTTC.

This sequence joins TRBV9 and TRBJ2-1; 10 bases agree with TRBD2. Germline V gives CDR1 SGDLS, CDR2 YYNGEE. The CDR3 spans 18 residues. Unmatched junction bases numbered 12, after V lost 4 bases and J lost 2 bases. The CDR3 here is CASSPRASGGAPYNEQFF. The CDR3 DNA follows: TGTGCCAGCAGCCCCAGAGCCAGCGGGGGGGCCCCCTACAATGAGCAGTTCTTC.

This clonotype has a count of ten or more. The rearrangement uses TRBV4-3 and TRBJ2-5; no reliable D call. This CDR3 contains 16 residues. Germline V gene lookup returns CDR1 LGHNA and CDR2 YSLEER. V lost 4 bases and J lost 1, with 16 bases in between. The CDR3 sequence: CASSLQPDLTQETQYF. CDR3 DNA sequence: TGCGCCAGCAGCCTACAACCGGACCTGACCCAAGAGACCCAGTACTTC.

This clonotype was seen repeatedly, ten times or more. The V call is TRBV4-1, the J call TRBJ1-2; no reliable D call. The V and J ends lost 8 bases and 1 base respectively, with 11 bases between them. CDR1 is MGHRA, CDR2 YSYEKL, per germline. The CDR3 has 13 amino acids. The CDR3 reads CASSANFNYGYTF. CDR3 DNA sequence: TGCGCCAGCTCCGCTAATTTTAACTATGGCTACACCTTC.

This clonotype has at least ten counts. The rearrangement joins TRBV11-2 to TRBJ2-2; no reliable D call. Trimming removed 1 base from V and 1 base from J, with 7 bases in between. CDR1 is SGHAT and CDR2 is FQNNGV in the germline V gene. This CDR3 is built from 15 residues. The CDR3 protein is CASSLGAGNTGELFF. CDR3 bases: TGTGCCAGCAGCTTAGGTGCAGGGAACACCGGGGAGCTGTTTTTT. The full variable domain, rest sourced from reference TRBV11-2 and TRBJ2-2, is EAGVAQSPRYKIIEKRQSVAFWCNPISGHATLYWYQQILGQGPKLLIQFQNNGVVDDSQLPKDRFSAERLKGVDSTLKIQPAKLEDSAVYLCASSLGAGNTGELFFGEGSRLTVL.

This clonotype was found many times. The CDR3 loop reads CASSGTSQETQYF. The CDR3 DNA reads TGTGCCAGCAGTGGGACATCCCAAGAGACCCAGTACTTC. The chain is built from TRBV11-2 and TRBJ2-5; a weak D match, TRBD1 (6 bases). The CDR3 consists of 13 residues. Trimming removed 6 bases from V and 1 base from J, with 9 bases in between. Germline V gene lookup returns CDR1 SGHAT and CDR2 FQNNGV.

This clonotype was picked up a small number of times. The CDR3 here is CASSQPGRTNTEAFF. In DNA, the CDR3 is TGCGCCAGCAGCCAACCCGGGCGGACGAACACTGAAGCTTTCTTT. The chain uses TRBV4-1 and TRBJ1-1, with D uncertain. From germline, CDR1 is MGHRA and CDR2 YSYEKL. V was shortened by 2 bases and J by 1 base, with 11 bases between the two germline ends. The CDR3 sequence is 15 residues long.

This clonotype has at least ten counts. The gene calls are TRBV3-1 and TRBJ2-5; 9 nucleotides agree with TRBD2. CDR1 LGHDT and CDR2 YNNKEL come from the germline V gene (reference sequence). The CDR3 has 14 residues. V lost 5 bases and J lost 4; bases outside the gene matches: 5. The DNA for the CDR3 is TGTGCCAGCAGCGCGAGCGGGGGGTTAGAGACCCAGTACTTC. Translating it yields CASSASGGLETQYF.

V is TRBV29-1 and J is TRBJ1-1, with D unclear. The V gene lost 1 base and the J gene lost 5 bases, with 11 bases spanning the gap. Germline V CDR1 and CDR2: SQVTM, ANQGSEA. The CDR3 extends over 13 amino acids. The CDR3 region has the DNA TGCAGCGTTGAAGGGCTATTGAGAACTGAAGCTTTCTTT. This encodes CSVEGLLRTEAFF.

This clonotype occurred a few times. This sequence joins TRBV4-1 and TRBJ2-7; possibly TRBD2 for D (6 bases). V shed 0 bases and J shed 2 bases, with 11 bases lying between them. Looked up from germline, CDR1 is MGHRA and CDR2 is YSYEKL. The CDR3 runs 15 residues. CDR3 protein: CASSQDLGGAYEQYV. CDR3 in DNA: TGCGCCAGCAGCCAAGACTTGGGAGGCGCCTACGAGCAGTACGTC.

The V call is TRBV7-6, the J call TRBJ2-1; 8 nucleotides agree with TRBD1. The trim removed 6 bases at V and 6 bases at J, leaving 10 bases unmatched. This CDR3 spans 15 amino acids. Germline CDR1 and CDR2: SGHVS and FNYEAQ. CDR3 nucleotide sequence: TGTGCCAGCAGTTCTACAGGGGGTCAGGGCAATGAGCAGTTCTTC. This gives the protein CASSSTGGQGNEQFF. The variable domain in full, completed from reference TRBV7-6 and TRBJ2-1, reads GAGVSQSPRYKVTKRGQDVALRCDPISGHVSLYWYRQALGQGPEFLTYFNYEAQQDKSGLPNDRFSAERPEGSISTLTIQRTEQRDSAMYRCASSSTGGQGNEQFFGPGTRLTVL.

This clonotype was seen repeatedly, ten times or more. The chain carries TRBV15 and TRBJ2-7; 7 bases fit TRBD2. Germline trimming cut 5 bases from V and 6 bases from J; bases unmatched to any gene: 13. The CDR3 has 15 amino acids. Germline V gene sequence: CDR1 LNHNV, CDR2 YYDKDF (reference sequence). The CDR3 sequence is CATSGGDYLSFEQYF. CDR3 DNA: TGTGCCACCAGCGGGGGGGACTACTTGAGTTTCGAGCAGTACTTC.